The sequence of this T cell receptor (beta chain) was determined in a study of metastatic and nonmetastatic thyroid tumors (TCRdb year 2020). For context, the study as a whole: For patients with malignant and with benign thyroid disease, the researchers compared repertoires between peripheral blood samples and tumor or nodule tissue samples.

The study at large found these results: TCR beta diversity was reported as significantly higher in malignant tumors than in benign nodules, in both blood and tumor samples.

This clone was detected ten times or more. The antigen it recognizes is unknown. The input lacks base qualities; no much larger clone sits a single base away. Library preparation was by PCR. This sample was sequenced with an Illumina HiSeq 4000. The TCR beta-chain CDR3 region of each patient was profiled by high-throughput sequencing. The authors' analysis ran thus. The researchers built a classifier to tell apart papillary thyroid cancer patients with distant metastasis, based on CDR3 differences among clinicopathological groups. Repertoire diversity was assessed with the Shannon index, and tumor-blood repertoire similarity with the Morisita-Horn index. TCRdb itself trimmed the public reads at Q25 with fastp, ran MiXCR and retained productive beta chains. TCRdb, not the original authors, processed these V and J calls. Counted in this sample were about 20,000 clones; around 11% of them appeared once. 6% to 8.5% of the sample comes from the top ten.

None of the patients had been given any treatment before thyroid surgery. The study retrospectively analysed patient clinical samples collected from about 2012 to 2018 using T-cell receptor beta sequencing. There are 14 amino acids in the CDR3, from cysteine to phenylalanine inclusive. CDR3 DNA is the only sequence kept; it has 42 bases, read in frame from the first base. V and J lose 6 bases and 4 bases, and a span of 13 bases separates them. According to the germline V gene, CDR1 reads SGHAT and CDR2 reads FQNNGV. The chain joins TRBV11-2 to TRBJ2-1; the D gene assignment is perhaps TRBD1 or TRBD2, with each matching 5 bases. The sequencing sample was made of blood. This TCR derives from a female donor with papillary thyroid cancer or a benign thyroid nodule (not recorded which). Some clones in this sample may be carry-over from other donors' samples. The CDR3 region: CASSSGTYYNEQFF. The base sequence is TGTGCCAGCAGTTCCGGGACCTATTACAATGAGCAGTTCTTC.